The 10 T cell receptor beta chains given below trace back to one sample, sequenced in a study of cytomegalovirus exposure and HLA in healthy donors. Primers included in the PCR were 60 Vbeta and 13 Jbeta primers. Repertoires were generated with immunoSEQ multiplex PCR, while TCRdb's copy carries only in-frame clones and drops some. Of approximately 100,000 clones listed, around 76% were seen once; the top ten hold roughly 6%. The sequencing sample was made of PBMCs. Receptors originate from a woman between 50 and 59 years old in good health and CMV-seropositive.

The chain has TRBV4-2 and TRBJ1-2; tentatively, D is TRBD1 (6 bases). V was shortened by 0 bases and J by 8 bases, with 19 bases between the two germline ends. Germline V gives CDR1 LGHNA, CDR2 YNFKEQ. The CDR3 totals 16 residues. The CDR3 protein is CASSQDPMGGAGGYTF. CDR3 nucleotides: TGTGCCAGCAGCCAAGACCCAATGGGGGGGGCGGGGGGCTACACCTTC.

The table lists this clone with a count of one. The V and J genes are TRBV7-3 and TRBJ2-3; D is undetermined. CDR1 and CDR2 (germline): SGHTA, FQGTGA. Trimming pared 2 bases from V and 4 bases from J, leaving 10 bases between. CDR3 length: 14 amino acids. The CDR3 sequence: CASSLSSYADTQYF. CDR3 bases: TGTGCCAGCAGCTTATCGTCCTACGCAGATACGCAGTATTTT.

The chain joins TRBV4-2 to TRBJ1-5; possible D gene TRBD1, 5 bases. Trimming cost V 4 bases and J 3 bases, with 13 bases left between them. The germline CDR1 and CDR2 sequences are LGHNA and YNFKEQ. This CDR3 spans 15 amino acids. The CDR3 DNA reads as TGTGCCAGCAGCCTGGTAGAAGGGGACAATCAGCCCCAGCATTTT. Residues: CASSLVEGDNQPQHF.

In this sample, this clone turned up once. The chain uses TRBV7-2 and TRBJ1-1, with a possible D match to TRBD1 (6 bases). The length of the CDR3 is 14 residues. Germline loops: CDR1 SGHTA, CDR2 FQGNSA. With 4 bases removed from V and 4 bases from J, the gap between germline ends came to 13 bases. The CDR3 region is CASSSTGLGTEAFF. The CDR3 DNA reads as TGTGCCAGCAGCTCGACAGGTTTGGGCACTGAAGCTTTCTTT. Full variable domain (rest looked up from reference TRBV7-2 and TRBJ1-1): GAGVSQSPSNKVTEKGKDVELRCDPISGHTALYWYRQSLGQGLEFLIYFQGNSAPDKSGLPSDRFSAERTGGSVSTLTIQRTQQEDSAVYLCASSSTGLGTEAFFGQGTRLTVV.

As concerns this clone: One end of the junction does not line up with germline, which may come from a read error. V usage is TRBV7-9 and J usage is TRBJ1-1, with a tentative D call TRBD1 (6 bases). The germline V gene has CDR1 SEHNR and CDR2 FQNEAQ (reference sequence). The CDR3 has 15 amino acids. The CDR3 nucleotides are TGTTCCAGCAGCCGACCGGGGGGACAGAACACTGAAGCTTTCTTT. Amino acids: CSSSRPGGQNTEAFF. The full variable domain, with the rest looked up from reference TRBV7-9 and TRBJ1-1, is DTGVSQNPRHKITKRGQNVTFRCDPISEHNRLYWYRQTLGQGPEFLTYFQNEAQLEKSRLLSDRFSAERPKGSFSTLEIQRTEQGDSAMYLCSSSRPGGQNTEAFFGQGTRLTVV.

The chain employs TRBV7-2 and TRBJ2-7; TRBD1 matches 8 bases. The CDR3 is made up of 15 amino acids. V was pared by 3 bases and J by 1 base, with 5 bases of the junction left unmatched. Per the germline V gene, CDR1 is SGHTA and CDR2 is FQGNSA. In DNA, the CDR3 is TGTGCCAGCAGCTTGGCCTACAGGGGGTCCTACGAGCAGTACTTC. This sequence encodes CASSLAYRGSYEQYF.

The rearrangement uses TRBV5-5 and TRBJ1-2; a possible D gene is TRBD1 (6 bases). Looked up from germline, CDR1 is SGHKS and CDR2 is YYEKEE (reference sequence). The CDR3 totals 13 residues. V was cut by 3 bases and J by 8 bases, with 14 bases left in between. The CDR3 sequence is CASSSMGTSGYTF. The CDR3 bases are TGTGCCAGCAGCTCGATGGGGACATCGGGCTACACCTTC.

The rearrangement joins TRBV2 to TRBJ1-2, with no clear D. V lost 1 base and J 4 bases, leaving 10 bases between the germline ends. The CDR3 has 14 amino acids. Germline V CDR1 and CDR2: SNHLY, FYNNEI. CDR3: CASSEVSLLYGYTF. DNA of the CDR3: TGTGCCAGCAGTGAAGTGAGTCTACTCTATGGCTACACCTTC.

The chain uses TRBV29-1 and TRBJ1-1, with D perhaps TRBD1 (5 bases). Trimming cost V 7 bases and J 1 base, with 13 bases left between them. Germline V gene sequence: CDR1 SQVTM, CDR2 ANQGSEA. The length of the CDR3 is 13 residues. The CDR3, as DNA: TGCAGCGGAACCATACAGGAGAACACTGAAGCTTTCTTT. Translation gives CSGTIQENTEAFF.

V gene TRBV18 combines with J gene TRBJ2-7, with 8 nucleotides matching TRBD1. CDR1 and CDR2 from the germline V gene are KGHSH and LQKENI. CDR3 length: 16 amino acids. V lost 2 bases, J lost 4 bases, and 10 bases stayed unmatched. This CDR3 reads CASSPSTGTGVYEQYF. CDR3 DNA: TGTGCCAGCTCACCAAGTACCGGGACAGGAGTTTACGAGCAGTACTTC.